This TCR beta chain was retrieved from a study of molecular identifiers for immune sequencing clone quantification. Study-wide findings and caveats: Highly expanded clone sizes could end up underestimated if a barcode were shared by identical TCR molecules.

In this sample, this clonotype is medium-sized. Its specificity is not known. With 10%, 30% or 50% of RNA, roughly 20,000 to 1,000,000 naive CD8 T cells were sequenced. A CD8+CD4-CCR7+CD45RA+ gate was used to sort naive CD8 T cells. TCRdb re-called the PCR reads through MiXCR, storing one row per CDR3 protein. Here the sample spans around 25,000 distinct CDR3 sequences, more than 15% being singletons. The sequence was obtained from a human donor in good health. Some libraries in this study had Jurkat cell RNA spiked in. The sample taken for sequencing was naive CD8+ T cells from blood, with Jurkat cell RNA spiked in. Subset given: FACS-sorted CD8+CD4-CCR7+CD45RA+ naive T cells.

The CDR3 sequence: CASSPGPPVSRVSDTQYF. The CDR3 DNA reads as TGTGCCAGCAGCCCTGGACCTCCCGTCTCCCGGGTGTCAGATACGCAGTATTTT. The chain couples TRBV7-9 to TRBJ2-3, with D uncertain. There are 18 residues in the CDR3. The V end was cut by 5 bases, the J end by 4 bases, with 25 bases between. CDR1 and CDR2 from the germline V gene are SEHNR and FQNEAQ (reference sequence).